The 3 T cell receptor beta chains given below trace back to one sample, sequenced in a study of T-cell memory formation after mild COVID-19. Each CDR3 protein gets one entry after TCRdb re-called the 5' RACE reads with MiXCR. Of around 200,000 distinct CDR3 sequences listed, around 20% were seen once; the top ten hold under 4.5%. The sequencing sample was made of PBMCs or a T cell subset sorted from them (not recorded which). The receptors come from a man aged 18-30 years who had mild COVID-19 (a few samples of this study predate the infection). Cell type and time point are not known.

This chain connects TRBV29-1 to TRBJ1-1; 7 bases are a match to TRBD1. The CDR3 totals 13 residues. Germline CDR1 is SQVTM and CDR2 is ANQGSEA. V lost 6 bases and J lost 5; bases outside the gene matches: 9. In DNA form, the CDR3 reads TGCAGCGTCCAGGGGGTCCGAGGGACTGAAGCTTTCTTT. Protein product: CSVQGVRGTEAFF.

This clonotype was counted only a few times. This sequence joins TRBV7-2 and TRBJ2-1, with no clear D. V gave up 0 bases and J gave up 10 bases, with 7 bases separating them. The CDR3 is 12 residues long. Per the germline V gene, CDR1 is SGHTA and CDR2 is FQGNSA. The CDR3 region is CASSLASREQFF. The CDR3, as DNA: TGTGCCAGCAGCTTAGCAAGCCGGGAGCAGTTCTTC.

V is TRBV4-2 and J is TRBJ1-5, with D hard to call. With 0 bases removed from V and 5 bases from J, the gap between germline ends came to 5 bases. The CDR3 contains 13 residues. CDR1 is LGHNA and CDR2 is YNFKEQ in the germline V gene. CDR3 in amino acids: CASSQESHQPQHF. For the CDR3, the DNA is TGTGCCAGCAGCCAAGAGTCCCATCAGCCCCAGCATTTT.